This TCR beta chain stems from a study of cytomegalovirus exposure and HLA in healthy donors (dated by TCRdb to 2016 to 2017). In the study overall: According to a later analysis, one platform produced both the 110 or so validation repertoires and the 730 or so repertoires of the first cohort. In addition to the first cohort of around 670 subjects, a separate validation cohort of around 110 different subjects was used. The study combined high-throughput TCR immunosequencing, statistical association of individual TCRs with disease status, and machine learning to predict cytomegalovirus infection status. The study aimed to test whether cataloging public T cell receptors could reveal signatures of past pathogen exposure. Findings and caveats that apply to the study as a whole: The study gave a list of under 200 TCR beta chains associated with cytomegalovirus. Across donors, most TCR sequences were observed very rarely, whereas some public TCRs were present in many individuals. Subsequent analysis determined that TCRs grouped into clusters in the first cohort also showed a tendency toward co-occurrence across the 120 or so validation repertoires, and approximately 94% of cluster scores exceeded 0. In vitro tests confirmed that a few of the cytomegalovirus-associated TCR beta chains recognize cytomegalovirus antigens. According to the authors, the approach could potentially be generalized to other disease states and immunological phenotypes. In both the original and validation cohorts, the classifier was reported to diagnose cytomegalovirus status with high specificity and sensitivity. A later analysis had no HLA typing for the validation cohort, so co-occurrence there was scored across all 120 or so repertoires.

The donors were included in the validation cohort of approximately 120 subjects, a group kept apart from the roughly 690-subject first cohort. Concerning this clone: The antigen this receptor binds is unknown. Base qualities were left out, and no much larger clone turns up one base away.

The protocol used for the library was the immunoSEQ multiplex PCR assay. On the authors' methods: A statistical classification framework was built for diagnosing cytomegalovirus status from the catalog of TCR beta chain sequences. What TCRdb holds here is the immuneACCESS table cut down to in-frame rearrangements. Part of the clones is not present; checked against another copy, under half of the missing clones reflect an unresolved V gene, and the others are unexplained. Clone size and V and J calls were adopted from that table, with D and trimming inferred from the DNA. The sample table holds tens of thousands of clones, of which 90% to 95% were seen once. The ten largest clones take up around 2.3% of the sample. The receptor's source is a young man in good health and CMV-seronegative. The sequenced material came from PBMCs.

The nucleotide sequence is given as TGTGCCAGCAGCTTGAAGCGGGAGGGGGTCGAGCAGTACTTC. The encoded protein is CASSLKREGVEQYF. The receptor chain draws on TRBV7-2 and TRBJ2-7; 10 middle bases align to TRBD2. For CDR1 and CDR2, the germline V gene lists SGHTA and FQGNSA. Its CDR3 holds 14 amino acids, cysteine through phenylalanine. Only the CDR3 part of the read is kept: 42 bases, read in frame from the first base. After removal of 3 bases from V and 6 bases from J, the junction retains 5 bases not matched to a gene.